The T cell receptor beta chain described here comes from a study of blood T cell repertoires in COVID-19. About the study: Italy, Spain and the United States were the sources of the convalescent and acute COVID-19 samples. In each case, the material was cDNA or gDNA derived from T cells, B-cell-depleted T cells, or PBMCs.

How the authors handled the data: Reference gene primers were amplified, and this amplification served to estimate nucleated cell counts. TCRdb's table, derived via immunoSEQ multiplex PCR, lists solely in-frame clones and lacks some. The DNA gave D and trimming, while V, J and clone size come from that table. This sample has approximately 240,000 clones, with roughly nine tenths found just once. Worth noting for this clone: Germline is not matched at one junction end, which may reflect a read error.

The sequence derives from a woman between 18 and 29 years old who had recovered from COVID-19. Sequencing was done on a sample of peripheral blood.

In DNA form, the CDR3 reads TGCGCGAGCGGGAGAGACACAGATACGCAGTATTTT. This translates into CASGRDTDTQYF. V usage is TRBV14 and J usage is TRBJ2-3; 8 nucleotides align to TRBD2. The CDR3 has 12 amino acids. Germline lookup yields CDR1 SGHDN and CDR2 FVKESK.